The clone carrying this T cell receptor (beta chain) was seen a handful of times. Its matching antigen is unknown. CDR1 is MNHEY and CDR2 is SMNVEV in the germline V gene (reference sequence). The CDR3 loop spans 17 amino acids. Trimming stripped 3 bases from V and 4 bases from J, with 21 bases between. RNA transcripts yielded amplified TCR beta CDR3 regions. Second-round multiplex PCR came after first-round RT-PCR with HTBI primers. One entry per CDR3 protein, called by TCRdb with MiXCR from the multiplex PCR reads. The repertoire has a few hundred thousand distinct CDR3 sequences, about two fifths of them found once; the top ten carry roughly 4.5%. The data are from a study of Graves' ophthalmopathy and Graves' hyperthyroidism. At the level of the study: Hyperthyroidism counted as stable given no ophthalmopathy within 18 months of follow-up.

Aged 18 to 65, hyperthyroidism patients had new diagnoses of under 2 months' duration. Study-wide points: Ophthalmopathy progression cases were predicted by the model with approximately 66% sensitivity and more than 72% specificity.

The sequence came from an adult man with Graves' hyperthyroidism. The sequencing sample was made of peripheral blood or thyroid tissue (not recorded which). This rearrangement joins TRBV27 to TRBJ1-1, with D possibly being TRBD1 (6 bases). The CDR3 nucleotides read TGTGCCAGCAGTTTGGTGGGGCACGGGGGGCCTGGCACTGAAGCTTTCTTT. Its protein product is CASSLVGHGGPGTEAFF.